This T cell receptor (beta chain) was sequenced for a study of T cells after posttransplantation cyclophosphamide. Points from the study as a whole: After PTCy, TRB diversity resembled that of CNI/methotrexate controls. Donor CD8+ memory clones often dominated recipient blood repertoires at later times. TRB overlap between skin or GI tissue T cells and blood was limited.

Sampled 1 year posttransplant, controls received myeloablative marrow transplants, methotrexate and a calcineurin inhibitor. The data were produced by immunoSEQ multiplex PCR, yet TCRdb's version contains in-frame clones alone and is incomplete. The top ten clones hold 45% to 55% of a sample with approximately 5,100 clones, 73% of them seen once. As for this clone: The target antigen is unknown.

The CDR3 extends over 16 amino acids. Germline CDR1 and CDR2: MDHEN and SYDVKM. Trimming at V came to 1 base and at J to 1 base, leaving 3 bases not matched to a gene. Sample: PBMCs, taken roughly 320 days after allogeneic stem cell transplant with calcineurin inhibitor and methotrexate. The chain links TRBV28 to TRBJ2-3, with 9 positions matching TRBD2. This clonotype originated in a female patient between 50 and 60 years old who received an allogeneic stem cell transplant from an unrelated donor, was CMV-positive, and had acute and chronic GVHD. Part of the T cells may come from the graft donor. As DNA, the CDR3 is TGTGCCAGCAGTTTATCTGGCGGGAGGGGCACAGATACGCAGTATTTT. As protein: CASSLSGGRGTDTQYF.